One sample yielded the 10 T cell receptor beta chains listed below, sequenced in a study of esophageal squamous cell carcinoma under preoperative chemotherapy. From the PCR reads, TCRdb called clonotypes with MiXCR, one entry per CDR3 protein. This repertoire shows roughly 32,000 distinct CDR3 sequences, roughly 50% found once; its top ten account for approximately 12%. This sample's time point: before preoperative PTX-NDP chemotherapy. Specimen collection occurred from a patient given preoperative chemotherapy. The receptors originated from a human donor with esophageal squamous cell carcinoma. The donor label of this sample is uncertain.

This clonotype was observed a handful of times. The chain employs TRBV6-5 and TRBJ2-5, with D perhaps matching TRBD2 (6 bases). The germline V gene encodes CDR1 MNHEY and CDR2 SVGAGI. There are 15 residues in the CDR3. Trimming took 2 bases from V and 10 from J, leaving 20 bases between them. The CDR3 is CASSYAGTAQNIQYF. In DNA form, the CDR3 reads TGTGCCAGCAGTTACGCGGGAACAGCCCAAAACATCCAGTACTTC.

The genes are TRBV7-2 and TRBJ2-3; 8 bases agree with TRBD2. Gene TRBJ2-7 matches the end of the DNA better, so the J call may be wrong. CDR1 is SGHTA and CDR2 is FQGNSA in the germline V gene. This CDR3 spans 15 amino acids. CDR3 loop: CASGSGGGGKDTQYF. In DNA, the CDR3 is TGTGCCAGCGGCTCGGGGGGGGGAGGCAAAGATACGCAGTACTTC.

Turning to this clonotype: One end of the junction is discordant with germline, which a read error may explain. The chain recombines TRBV7-8 with TRBJ2-3; 12 bases map to TRBD2. The germline gives CDR1 SGHVS, CDR2 FQNEAQ. The CDR3 has 16 amino acids. CDR3 sequence (DNA): TGTGCCAGCAGCAACCTAGCGGGGGGGCCCGGAGAGACGCAGTATTTC. It encodes CASSNLAGGPGETQYF.

The chain links TRBV6-1 to TRBJ2-3; D is possibly TRBD1 or TRBD2 (5 bases each). The J call could be wrong; TRBJ2-5 is a better fit for the DNA end. The CDR3 consists of 16 residues. Germline-derived CDR1 and CDR2 are MNHNS and SASEGT. CDR3 loop: CASTGFGGRDTDTQYF. The DNA of the CDR3 is TGTGCCAGCACGGGATTTGGGGGACGCGACACAGATACCCAGTACTTC.

As concerns this clonotype: A much more abundant neighbour one base away suggests this may be a read error. This chain links TRBV4-1 with TRBJ2-1; D is undetermined. The V gene lost 1 base and the J gene lost 10 bases, with 5 bases spanning the gap. Per the germline V gene, CDR1 is MGHRA and CDR2 is YSYEKL. CDR3 length equals 11 residues. CDR3 DNA sequence: TGCGCCAGCAGCCAAGGGGGAGAGCAGTTCTTC. This translates into CASSQGGEQFF.

The V and J genes are TRBV5-1 and TRBJ2-4; 9 bases are a match to TRBD2. Germline loops: CDR1 SGHRS, CDR2 YFSETQ. CDR3 size: 14 residues. V was pared by 5 bases and J by 7 bases, with 7 bases of the junction left unmatched. CDR3: CASRVAGDVNIQYF. As DNA, the CDR3 is TGCGCCAGCAGAGTAGCGGGAGACGTGAACATTCAGTACTTC.

Regarding this clonotype: At one end the junction does not follow the germline gene, possibly because of a read error. The rearrangement uses TRBV11-3 and TRBJ2-3, with D perhaps TRBD1 (5 bases). TRBJ2-7 matches the DNA end more closely, so the J call is doubtful. Germline CDR1 and CDR2: SGHNT and YENEEA. This CDR3 has 15 residues. The CDR3 coding sequence is TGTGCCAGCGGCTTGGGGCGGCGAGTGGAAGACACGCAGTACTTC. This encodes CASGLGRRVEDTQYF.

As regards this clonotype: The junction differs from germline at one of its ends, possibly a read error. The CDR3 sequence is CAGGLEDRDPETQYF. As DNA, the CDR3 is TGTGCCGGGGGGTTAGAGGACCGTGACCCAGAGACCCAGTACTTT. This chain uses TRBV7-8 with TRBJ2-5, with D possibly being TRBD2 (6 bases). This CDR3 comprises 15 residues. The germline gives CDR1 SGHVS, CDR2 FQNEAQ.

A remark on this clonotype: A junction boundary mismatches the germline segment, possibly from a read error. The rearrangement links TRBV6-1 to TRBJ2-4; D might be TRBD1 or TRBD2, each matching 5 bases. Germline CDR1 is MNHNS and CDR2 is SASEGT. This CDR3 comprises 12 residues. The CDR3: CAGLGAKNTQYF. The CDR3 DNA is TGTGCGGGGCTGGGAGCCAAAAATACGCAGTATTTC.

Turning to this clonotype: The CDR3 does not end in the conserved phenylalanine or tryptophan, so this is likely a read error. Because the CDR3's place on the DNA is in doubt, the DNA is left out and the CDR3 is given as listed by TCRdb. The V gene is TRBV11-3, the J gene TRBJ2-5; the table gives TRBD1 as D, unverified against the DNA. The V gene's germline CDR1 is SGHNT and CDR2 YENEEA. The CDR3 is 14 amino acids long, termini counted. This chain's CDR3 is CASSFGQGGESRLS.